This TCR beta chain comes out of a study of response to subunit inactivated influenza vaccine. Study-wide points: The authors suggested that every seasonal influenza vaccination recruits few new T cells.

This clonotype appeared many times. Its matching antigen is unknown. Each CDR3 protein is one row after TCRdb ran MiXCR on the RT-PCR reads. The repertoire holds 450,000 to 600,000 distinct CDR3 sequences, with roughly 8.2% as singletons. The ends lost 4 bases at V and 1 base at J; junction bases unmatched: 7. The CDR3 extends over 15 amino acids. Germline CDR1 is DFQATT and CDR2 is SNEGSKA (reference sequence). V and J are TRBV20-1 and TRBJ2-3; 8 nucleotides align to TRBD2. The input for sequencing was PBMCs from blood, taken about 23 months after vaccination. The source is a man aged 45-69 years who received an inactivated influenza vaccine. CDR3 bases: TGCAGTGCTAACAACCCCGGGAGGGGCACAGATACGCAGTATTTT. It encodes CSANNPGRGTDTQYF.